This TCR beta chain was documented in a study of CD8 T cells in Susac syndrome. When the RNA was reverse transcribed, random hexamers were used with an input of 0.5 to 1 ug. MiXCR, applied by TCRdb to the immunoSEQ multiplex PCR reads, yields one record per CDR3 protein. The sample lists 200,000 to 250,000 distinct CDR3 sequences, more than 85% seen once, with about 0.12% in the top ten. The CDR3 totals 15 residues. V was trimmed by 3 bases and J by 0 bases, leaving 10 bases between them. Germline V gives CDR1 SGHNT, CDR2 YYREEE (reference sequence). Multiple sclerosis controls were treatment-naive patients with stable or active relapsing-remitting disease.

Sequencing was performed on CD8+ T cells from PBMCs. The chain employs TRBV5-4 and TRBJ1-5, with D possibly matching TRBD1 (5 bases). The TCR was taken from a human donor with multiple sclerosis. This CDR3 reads CASSSGGDSNQPQHF. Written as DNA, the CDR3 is TGTGCCAGCAGCTCCGGGGGGGATAGCAATCAGCCCCAGCATTTT.